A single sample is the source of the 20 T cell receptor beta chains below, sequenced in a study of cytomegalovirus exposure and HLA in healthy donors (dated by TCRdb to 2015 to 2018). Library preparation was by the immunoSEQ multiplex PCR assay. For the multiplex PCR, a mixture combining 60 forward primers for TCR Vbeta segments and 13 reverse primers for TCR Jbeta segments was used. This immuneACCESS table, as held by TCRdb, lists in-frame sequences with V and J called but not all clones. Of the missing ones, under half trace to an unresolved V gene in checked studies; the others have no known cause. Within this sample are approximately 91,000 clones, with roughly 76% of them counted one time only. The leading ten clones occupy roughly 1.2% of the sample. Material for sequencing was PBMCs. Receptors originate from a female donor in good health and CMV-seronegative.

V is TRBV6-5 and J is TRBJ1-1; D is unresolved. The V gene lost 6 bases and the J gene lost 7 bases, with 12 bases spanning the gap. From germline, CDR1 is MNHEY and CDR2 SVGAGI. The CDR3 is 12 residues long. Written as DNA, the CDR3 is TGTGCCAGCAGCCGGGAACGGGGTGAAGCTTTCTTT. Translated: CASSRERGEAFF.

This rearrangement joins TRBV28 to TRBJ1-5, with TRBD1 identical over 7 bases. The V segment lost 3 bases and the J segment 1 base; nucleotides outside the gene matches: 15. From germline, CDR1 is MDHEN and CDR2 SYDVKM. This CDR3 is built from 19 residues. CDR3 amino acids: CASSFLWDSRIRSNQPQHF. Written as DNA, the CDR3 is TGTGCCAGCAGTTTTCTTTGGGACAGTCGAATTCGGAGCAATCAGCCCCAGCATTTT.

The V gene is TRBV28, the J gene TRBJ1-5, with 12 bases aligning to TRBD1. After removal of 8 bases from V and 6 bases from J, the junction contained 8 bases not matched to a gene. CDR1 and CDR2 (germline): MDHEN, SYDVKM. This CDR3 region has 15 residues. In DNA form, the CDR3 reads TGTGCCAGCCGAGCCAGGGACAGGGGGCTTCAGCCCCAGCATTTT. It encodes CASRARDRGLQPQHF.

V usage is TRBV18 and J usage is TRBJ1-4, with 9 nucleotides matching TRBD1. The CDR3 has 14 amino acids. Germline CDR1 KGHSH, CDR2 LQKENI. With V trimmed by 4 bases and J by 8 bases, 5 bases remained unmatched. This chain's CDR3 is CASSLRDRAEKLFF. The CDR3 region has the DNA TGTGCCAGCTCACTCCGGGACAGGGCCGAAAAACTGTTTTTT.

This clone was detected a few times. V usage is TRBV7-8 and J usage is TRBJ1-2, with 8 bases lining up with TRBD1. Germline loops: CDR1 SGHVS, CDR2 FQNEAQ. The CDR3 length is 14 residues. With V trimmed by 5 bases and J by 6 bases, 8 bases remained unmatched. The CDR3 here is CASSAQGASNGYTF. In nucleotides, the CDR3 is TGTGCCAGCAGCGCCCAGGGGGCGTCTAATGGCTACACCTTC.

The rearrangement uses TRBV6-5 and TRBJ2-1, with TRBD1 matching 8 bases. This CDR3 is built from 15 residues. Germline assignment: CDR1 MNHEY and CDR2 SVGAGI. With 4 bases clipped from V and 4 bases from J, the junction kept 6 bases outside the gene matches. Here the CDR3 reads CASSSTGATYNEQFF. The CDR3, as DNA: TGTGCCAGCAGTTCGACAGGGGCGACTTACAATGAGCAGTTCTTC.

This CDR3 is CATLAGGSGGSEQYF. The CDR3 DNA reads TGTGCCACCCTAGCGGGAGGGTCAGGGGGTTCCGAGCAGTACTTC. The gene calls are TRBV2 and TRBJ2-7; 12 bases match TRBD2. CDR3 length: 15 residues. CDR1 SNHLY and CDR2 FYNNEI come from the germline V gene. J gave up 6 bases and V 10 bases, and 13 bases lay outside the gene matches.

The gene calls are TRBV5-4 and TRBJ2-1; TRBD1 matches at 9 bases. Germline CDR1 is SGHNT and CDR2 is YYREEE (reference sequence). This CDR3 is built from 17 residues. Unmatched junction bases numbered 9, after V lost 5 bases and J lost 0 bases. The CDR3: CASSLPTGGSSYNEQFF. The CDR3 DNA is TGTGCCAGCAGTCTCCCGACAGGGGGGAGCTCCTACAATGAGCAGTTCTTC.

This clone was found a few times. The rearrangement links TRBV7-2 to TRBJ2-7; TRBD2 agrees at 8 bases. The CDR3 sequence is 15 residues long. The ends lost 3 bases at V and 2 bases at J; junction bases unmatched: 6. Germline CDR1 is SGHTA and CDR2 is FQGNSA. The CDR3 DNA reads TGTGCCAGCAGCTTCCTAGCGGGTTCCGCCTACGAGCAGTACTTC. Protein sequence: CASSFLAGSAYEQYF.

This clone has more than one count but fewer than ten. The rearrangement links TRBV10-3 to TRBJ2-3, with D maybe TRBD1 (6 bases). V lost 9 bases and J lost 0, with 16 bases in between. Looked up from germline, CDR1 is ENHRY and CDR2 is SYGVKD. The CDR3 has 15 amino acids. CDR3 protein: CAMAMSDSSTDTQYF. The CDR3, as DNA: TGTGCCATGGCGATGTCGGACAGTAGCACAGATACGCAGTATTTT.

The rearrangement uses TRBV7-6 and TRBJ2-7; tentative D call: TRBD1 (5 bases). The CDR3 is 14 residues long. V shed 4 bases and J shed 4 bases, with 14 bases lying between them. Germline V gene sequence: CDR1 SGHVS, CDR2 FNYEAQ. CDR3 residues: CASSYDGQGYEQYF. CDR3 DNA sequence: TGTGCCAGCAGCTACGACGGGCAGGGTTACGAGCAGTACTTC. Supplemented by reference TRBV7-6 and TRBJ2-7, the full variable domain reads GAGVSQSPRYKVTKRGQDVALRCDPISGHVSLYWYRQALGQGPEFLTYFNYEAQQDKSGLPNDRFSAERPEGSISTLTIQRTEQRDSAMYRCASSYDGQGYEQYFGPGTRLTVT.

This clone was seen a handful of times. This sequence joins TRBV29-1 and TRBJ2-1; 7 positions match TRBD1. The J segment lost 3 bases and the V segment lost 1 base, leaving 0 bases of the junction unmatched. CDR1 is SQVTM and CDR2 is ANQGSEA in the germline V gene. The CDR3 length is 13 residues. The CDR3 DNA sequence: TGCAGCGTTGAAGGGACAGGCTACAATGAGCAGTTCTTC. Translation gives CSVEGTGYNEQFF.

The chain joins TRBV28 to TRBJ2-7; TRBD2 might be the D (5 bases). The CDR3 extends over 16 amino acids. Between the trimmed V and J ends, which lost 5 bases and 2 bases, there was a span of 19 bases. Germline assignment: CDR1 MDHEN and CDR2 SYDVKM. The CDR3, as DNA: TGTGCCAGCAGTCTCCGCCTCACTAGTGTTCCCTACGAGCAGTACTTC. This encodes CASSLRLTSVPYEQYF.

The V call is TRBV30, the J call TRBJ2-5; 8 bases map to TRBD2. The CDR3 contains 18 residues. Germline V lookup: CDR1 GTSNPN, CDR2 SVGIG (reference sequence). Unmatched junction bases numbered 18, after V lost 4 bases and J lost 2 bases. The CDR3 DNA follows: TGTGCCTGGACCCGAAGACTAGCGACCGTGTCATCACAAGAGACCCAGTACTTC. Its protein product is CAWTRRLATVSSQETQYF.

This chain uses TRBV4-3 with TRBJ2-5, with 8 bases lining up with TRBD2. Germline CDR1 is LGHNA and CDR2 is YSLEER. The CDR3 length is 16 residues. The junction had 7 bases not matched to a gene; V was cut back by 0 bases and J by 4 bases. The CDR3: CASSQDTRGAGETQYF. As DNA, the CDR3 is TGCGCCAGCAGCCAAGATACGCGGGGGGCCGGAGAGACCCAGTACTTC.

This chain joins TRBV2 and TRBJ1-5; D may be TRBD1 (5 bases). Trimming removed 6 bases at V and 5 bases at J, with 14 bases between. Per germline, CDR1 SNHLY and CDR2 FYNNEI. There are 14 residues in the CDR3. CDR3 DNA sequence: TGTGCCAGCAGGGGTGACAGCTCTTATCAGCCCCAGCATTTT. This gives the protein CASRGDSSYQPQHF.

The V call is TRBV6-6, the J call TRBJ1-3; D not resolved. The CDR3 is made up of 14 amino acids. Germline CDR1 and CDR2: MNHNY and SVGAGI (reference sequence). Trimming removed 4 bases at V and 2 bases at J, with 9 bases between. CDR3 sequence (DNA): TGTGCCAGCAGTTCTGAGTCCCCTGGAAACACCATATATTTT. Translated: CASSSESPGNTIYF.

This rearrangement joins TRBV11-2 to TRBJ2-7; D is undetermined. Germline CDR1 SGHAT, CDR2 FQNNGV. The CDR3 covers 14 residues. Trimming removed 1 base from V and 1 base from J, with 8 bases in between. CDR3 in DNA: TGTGCCAGCAGCTTAGTACCCTATTCCTACGAGCAGTACTTC. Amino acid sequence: CASSLVPYSYEQYF.

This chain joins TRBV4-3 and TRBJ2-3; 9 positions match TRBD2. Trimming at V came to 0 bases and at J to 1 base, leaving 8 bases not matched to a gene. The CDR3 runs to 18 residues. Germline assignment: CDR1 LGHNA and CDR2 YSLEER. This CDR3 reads CASSQEGGIAGGTDTQYF. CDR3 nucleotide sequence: TGCGCCAGCAGCCAAGAAGGGGGGATAGCGGGAGGCACAGATACGCAGTATTTT.

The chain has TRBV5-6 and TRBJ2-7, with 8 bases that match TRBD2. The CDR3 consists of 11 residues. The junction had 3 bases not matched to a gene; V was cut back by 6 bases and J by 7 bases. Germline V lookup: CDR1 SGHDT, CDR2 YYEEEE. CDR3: CASTSGGEQYF. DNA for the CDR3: TGTGCCAGCACCTCGGGGGGGGAGCAGTACTTC.